This TCR beta chain was profiled in a study of blood T cells in healthy people across ages. Overall study context: Template switching recovered approximately one barcoded beta molecule for every two T cells. Study conclusions and caveats: More naive CD4+ cells and higher diversity marked long-lived donors relative to aged donors.

Every sample yielded at least 6.5 million isolated PBMCs. The CDR3 length is 18 residues. Trimming cost V 5 bases and J 6 bases; bases outside gene matches: 17. Many counts were recorded for this clonotype. No antigen is known for it. Primers used in a second PCR of roughly 6 to 12 cycles were a sample-barcoded 5' primer and a J-beta primer mix. MiXCR, run by TCRdb on the 5' RACE reads, gives a single entry per CDR3 protein. The sample includes some 700,000 distinct CDR3 sequences, roughly 43% seen only once; the top ten take 20%. The clonotype comes from a woman aged 60-70 years in good health. The chain recombines TRBV12-3 or TRBV12-4 with TRBJ2-1; 9 nucleotides match TRBD2. Input material: blood. CDR3: CASSITPGLALGINEQFF. For the CDR3, the DNA is TGTGCCAGCAGTATTACTCCGGGACTAGCTTTGGGCATCAATGAGCAGTTCTTC.